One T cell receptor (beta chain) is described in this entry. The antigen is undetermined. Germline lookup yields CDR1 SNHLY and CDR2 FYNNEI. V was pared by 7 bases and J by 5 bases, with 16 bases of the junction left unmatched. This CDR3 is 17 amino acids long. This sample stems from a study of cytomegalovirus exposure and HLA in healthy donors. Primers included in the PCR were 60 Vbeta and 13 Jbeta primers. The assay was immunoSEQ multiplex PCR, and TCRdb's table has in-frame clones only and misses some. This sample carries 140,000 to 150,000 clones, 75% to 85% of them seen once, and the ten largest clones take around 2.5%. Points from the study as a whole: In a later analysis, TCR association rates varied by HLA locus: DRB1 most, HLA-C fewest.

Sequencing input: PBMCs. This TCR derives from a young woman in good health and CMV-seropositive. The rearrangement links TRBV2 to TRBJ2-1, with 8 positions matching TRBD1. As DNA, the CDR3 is TGTGCCAGCACCTTTCTACTGGGGCAGGGGGCAGACAATGAGCAGTTCTTC. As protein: CASTFLLGQGADNEQFF.